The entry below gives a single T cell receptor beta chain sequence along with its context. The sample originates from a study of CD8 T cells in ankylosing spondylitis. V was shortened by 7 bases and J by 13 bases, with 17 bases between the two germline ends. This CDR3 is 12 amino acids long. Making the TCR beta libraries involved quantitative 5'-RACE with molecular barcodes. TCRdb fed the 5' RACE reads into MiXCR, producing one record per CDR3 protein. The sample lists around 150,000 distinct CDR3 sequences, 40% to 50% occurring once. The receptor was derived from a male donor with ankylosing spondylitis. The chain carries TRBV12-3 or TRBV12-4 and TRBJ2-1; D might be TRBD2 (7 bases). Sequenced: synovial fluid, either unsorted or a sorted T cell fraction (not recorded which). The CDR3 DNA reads TGTGCCAGCACCTGGACCCGGGGGGCACAGTTCTTC. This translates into CASTWTRGAQFF.